Each of the 29 T cell receptor beta chains below was sequenced from the same sample in a study of OX40 agonist ivuxolimab in advanced cancers. The protocol was immunoSEQ multiplex PCR, while the TCRdb copy is restricted to in-frame clones and leaves out a portion. Among over 65,000 clones listed, 86% were seen once. The specimen comprised CD4+ or CD8+ T cells sorted from blood, sampled in a trial of the OX40 agonist ivuxolimab. The receptors stem from an adult with an advanced solid tumor such as melanoma, head and neck, liver or kidney cancer.

The chain joins TRBV28 to TRBJ1-1; TRBD1 matches at 8 bases. Trimming at V came to 5 bases and at J to 4 bases, leaving 9 bases not matched to a gene. CDR3 size: 15 residues. Germline CDR1 reads MDHEN; CDR2 reads SYDVKM. The CDR3 here is CASSTYRGEATEAFF. Written as DNA, the CDR3 is TGTGCCAGCAGTACCTACAGGGGGGAGGCCACTGAAGCTTTCTTT.

This clone has just a few counts. In DNA, the CDR3 is TGTGCCAGCGGTGTACTGCTCCCGGCTTTCTTT. It translates to CASGVLLPAFF. The V and J genes are TRBV28 and TRBJ1-1, with D unclear. V was shortened by 8 bases and J by 11 bases, with 15 bases between the two germline ends. Germline V CDR1 and CDR2: MDHEN, SYDVKM. CDR3 length: 11 amino acids.

The chain carries TRBV19 and TRBJ1-6, with a tentative D call TRBD1 (5 bases). The CDR3 is made up of 14 amino acids. Trimming stripped 6 bases from V and 3 bases from J, with 9 bases between. The germline V gene encodes CDR1 LNHDA and CDR2 SQIVND (reference sequence). CDR3 nucleotides: TGTGCCAGTAGCCCGACAGTCTATAATTCACCCCTCCACTTT. Translating it yields CASSPTVYNSPLHF.

The rearrangement uses TRBV25-1 and TRBJ1-6; 9 positions agree with TRBD1. Germline CDR1 reads MGHDK; CDR2 reads SYGVNS. J was trimmed by 2 bases and V by 5 bases; bases with no gene match: 4. The CDR3 length is 16 residues. The CDR3 region is CASSRDRETYNSPLHF. DNA of the CDR3: TGTGCCAGCAGTAGGGACAGGGAGACCTATAATTCACCCCTCCACTTT.

The rearrangement links TRBV28 to TRBJ2-3; no definite D call. CDR1 is MDHEN, CDR2 SYDVKM, per germline. This CDR3 is built from 12 residues. Trimming took off 3 bases at V and 8 bases at J, with 9 bases between the two ends. The CDR3 DNA sequence: TGTGCCAGCAGTTTGGTGTTGGGTACGCAGTATTTT. It encodes CASSLVLGTQYF.

The gene calls are TRBV2 and TRBJ2-7; D might be TRBD1 (6 bases). Per the germline V gene, CDR1 is SNHLY and CDR2 is FYNNEI. This CDR3 has 13 amino acids. Between the trimmed V and J ends, which lost 8 bases and 0 bases, there was a span of 11 bases. The CDR3, as DNA: TGTGCCAGCGGTCAGGGGCCCTCCTACGAGCAGTACTTC. It codes for CASGQGPSYEQYF.

This chain links TRBV7-4 with TRBJ2-7; either TRBD1 or TRBD2 may supply D (6 bases each). Germline V gives CDR1 SGHVT, CDR2 SQSDAQ. This CDR3 region has 17 residues. V was clipped by 1 base and J by 1 base, with 17 bases between them. For the CDR3, the DNA is TGTGCCAGCAGCTTAGGGGGGGCACCCACCCCTTCCTACGAGCAGTACTTC. Translating it yields CASSLGGAPTPSYEQYF.

This clone was found a few times. The CDR3 DNA reads TGTGCCAGCAGGAATGAACAGGTCTCTGGAAACACCATATATTTT. This sequence encodes CASRNEQVSGNTIYF. The rearrangement uses TRBV9 and TRBJ1-3, with TRBD1 as a possible D gene (5 bases). The CDR3 has 15 amino acids. The germline CDR1 and CDR2 sequences are SGDLS and YYNGEE. V lost 5 bases, J lost 0 bases, and 12 bases lay in between.

This chain links TRBV19 with TRBJ2-7, with 7 bases identical to TRBD1. CDR3 length: 15 amino acids. V was pared by 6 bases and J by 0 bases, with 8 bases of the junction left unmatched. Germline V gene lookup returns CDR1 LNHDA and CDR2 SQIVND (reference sequence). The CDR3 region has the DNA TGTGCCAGTAGGAGGGACAGCCGCAGCTCCTACGAGCAGTACTTC. Its protein is CASRRDSRSSYEQYF.

The rearrangement links TRBV4-2 to TRBJ1-4; D might be TRBD1 (5 bases). The length of the CDR3 is 14 residues. V lost 5 bases and J 8 bases, leaving 15 bases between the germline ends. CDR1 and CDR2 from the germline V gene are LGHNA and YNFKEQ. For the CDR3, the DNA is TGTGCCAGCAGCTTGGGGCAGAGGTTCGAAAAACTGTTTTTT. Amino acids: CASSLGQRFEKLFF.

This clone has a handful of counts. The genes are TRBV18 and TRBJ1-1; tentative D call: TRBD1 (5 bases). The germline V gene encodes CDR1 KGHSH and CDR2 LQKENI. V lost 3 bases, J lost 6 bases, and 14 bases lay in between. The CDR3 covers 14 residues. The CDR3 DNA reads as TGTGCCAGCTCACCTACAAGGAGAGGGGCTGAAGCTTTCTTT. Translated, it gives CASSPTRRGAEAFF.

This clone has a single count. The chain links TRBV5-1 to TRBJ2-7; D perhaps matches TRBD1 (5 bases). The length of the CDR3 is 13 residues. The V end was cut by 4 bases, the J end by 1 base, with 9 bases between. The germline V gene has CDR1 SGHRS and CDR2 YFSETQ. The CDR3 sequence is CASSIDRSYEQYF. The DNA of the CDR3 is TGCGCCAGCAGCATAGACAGATCCTACGAGCAGTACTTC.

This clone occurred a few times. CDR3 sequence: CASSSSGQRVAGNTIYF. CDR3 bases: TGCGCCAGCAGCTCCTCGGGGCAGCGCGTTGCTGGAAACACCATATATTTT. The chain has TRBV5-1 and TRBJ1-3; D is possibly TRBD1 (5 bases). Trimming pared 3 bases from V and 2 bases from J, leaving 18 bases between. Germline assignment: CDR1 SGHRS and CDR2 YFSETQ. This CDR3 has 17 residues.

This clone was detected a few times. The rearrangement uses TRBV18 and TRBJ2-7; D tentatively fits TRBD1 or TRBD2 (5 bases each). CDR1 and CDR2 from the germline V gene are KGHSH and LQKENI. V lost 4 bases and J 7 bases, leaving 17 bases between the germline ends. The CDR3 runs to 14 residues. CDR3 coding DNA: TGTGCCAGCTCACAGAGTGTCGGGGCGCAGGAGCAGTACTTC. As protein: CASSQSVGAQEQYF. The entire variable domain, with the rest obtained from reference TRBV18 and TRBJ2-7, is as follows: NAGVMQNPRHLVRRRGQEARLRCSPMKGHSHVYWYRQLPEEGLKFMVYLQKENIIDESGMPKERFSAEFPKEGPSILRIQQVVRGDSAAYFCASSQSVGAQEQYFGPGTRLTVT.

This chain joins TRBV7-3 and TRBJ2-7, with D hard to call. The CDR3 length is 14 residues. The ends were cut back, 5 bases at V and 1 base at J, with 12 bases in the middle. Germline CDR1 and CDR2: SGHTA and FQGTGA. The CDR3 loop reads CASSPQPQSYEQYF. CDR3 DNA sequence: TGTGCCAGCAGCCCTCAGCCGCAGTCCTACGAGCAGTACTTC.

Only one count was recorded for this clone. V and J are TRBV9 and TRBJ1-1; 7 bases match TRBD1. V lost 4 bases and J lost 6; bases outside the gene matches: 18. This CDR3 spans 17 amino acids. CDR1 and CDR2 (germline): SGDLS, YYNGEE. CDR3 DNA sequence: TGTGCCAGCAGCCCCAGCCTGACAGGGAGACGTCTCGCTGAAGCTTTCTTT. Amino acids: CASSPSLTGRRLAEAFF.

This clone has just a few counts. V usage is TRBV5-1 and J usage is TRBJ1-1; D not resolved. V shed 0 bases and J shed 4 bases, with 7 bases lying between them. Germline CDR1 reads SGHRS; CDR2 reads YFSETQ. The CDR3 is 13 residues long. The CDR3 DNA reads as TGCGCCAGCAGCTTGGGGAAGGGCACTGAAGCTTTCTTT. It codes for CASSLGKGTEAFF.

The gene calls are TRBV7-2 and TRBJ1-2; D gene unclear. The germline V and J ends were trimmed by 0 bases and 4 bases, with 6 bases remaining between them. The CDR3 spans 13 residues. In germline, CDR1 is SGHTA, CDR2 FQGNSA. CDR3 residues: CASSLATLYGYTF. CDR3 nucleotides: TGTGCCAGCAGCTTAGCCACCCTCTATGGCTACACCTTC.

The chain uses TRBV29-1 and TRBJ1-2, with TRBD1 matching over 7 bases. The CDR3 is 12 residues long. Germline loops: CDR1 SQVTM, CDR2 ANQGSEA. J was trimmed by 8 bases and V by 4 bases; bases with no gene match: 7. The CDR3 DNA follows: TGCAGCGTTGTATTGACAGGGAACGGCTACACCTTC. The encoded protein is CSVVLTGNGYTF.

The rearrangement links TRBV28 to TRBJ2-5; 11 nucleotides match TRBD2. This CDR3 is 16 amino acids long. V lost 6 bases and J lost 2; bases outside the gene matches: 8. From germline, CDR1 is MDHEN and CDR2 SYDVKM. The CDR3 loop is CASSLGLAGGQETQYF. The DNA for the CDR3 is TGTGCCAGCAGCCTCGGGCTAGCGGGGGGACAAGAGACCCAGTACTTC. The whole variable domain, remainder taken from reference TRBV28 and TRBJ2-5, is DVKVTQSSRYLVKRTGEKVFLECVQDMDHENMFWYRQDPGLGLRLIYFSYDVKMKEKGDIPEGYSVSREKKERFSLILESASTNQTSMYLCASSLGLAGGQETQYFGPGTRLLVL.

The chain employs TRBV19 and TRBJ1-2, with TRBD1 matching over 7 bases. V was pared by 5 bases and J by 8 bases, with 14 bases of the junction left unmatched. The length of the CDR3 is 15 residues. Germline CDR1 and CDR2: LNHDA and SQIVND (reference sequence). As DNA, the CDR3 is TGTGCCAGTAGTCCCTTAACAGGGGACGTATGGGGCTACACCTTC. Protein: CASSPLTGDVWGYTF. The full variable domain, rest sourced from reference TRBV19 and TRBJ1-2, is DGGITQSPKYLFRKEGQNVTLSCEQNLNHDAMYWYRQDPGQGLRLIYYSQIVNDFQKGDIAEGYSVSREKKESFPLTVTSAQKNPTAFYLCASSPLTGDVWGYTFGSGTRLTVV.

The chain combines TRBV5-5 with TRBJ2-1, with D possibly called TRBD1 or TRBD2 (5 bases each). Trimming stripped 0 bases from V and 6 bases from J, with 16 bases between. Germline-derived CDR1 and CDR2 are SGHKS and YYEKEE (reference sequence). The length of the CDR3 is 16 residues. The CDR3 nucleotides read TGTGCCAGCAGCTTGGAGCCACTGGGGGTTGTCAATGAGCAGTTCTTC. Protein: CASSLEPLGVVNEQFF.

The V and J genes are TRBV4-3 and TRBJ2-2, with D maybe TRBD1 (6 bases). Trimming removed 1 base from V and 1 base from J, with 10 bases in between. The germline V gene has CDR1 LGHNA and CDR2 YSLEER. The CDR3 runs 16 residues. CDR3 in DNA: TGCGCCAGCAGCCAAGTGAGGGGGTTGAACACCGGGGAGCTGTTTTTT. It encodes CASSQVRGLNTGELFF.

The chain carries TRBV4-2 and TRBJ1-3; D might be TRBD1 (6 bases). Looked up from germline, CDR1 is LGHNA and CDR2 is YNFKEQ. The ends were cut back, 2 bases at V and 2 bases at J, with 10 bases in the middle. The CDR3 loop spans 15 amino acids. Here the CDR3 reads CASSQRTAAGNTIYF. In DNA, the CDR3 is TGTGCCAGCAGCCAACGGACAGCCGCTGGAAACACCATATATTTT.

This clone appeared once. V usage is TRBV7-3 and J usage is TRBJ2-1; unclear D gene. V shed 4 bases and J shed 5 bases, with 12 bases lying between them. The CDR3 has 14 amino acids. The V gene's germline CDR1 is SGHTA and CDR2 FQGTGA. The CDR3 DNA reads as TGTGCCAGCAGCTCCCCCGGGTCTCACAATGAGCAGTTCTTC. Residues: CASSSPGSHNEQFF.

The J gene is TRBJ2-1, the V gene TRBV2; D is uncertain. V was cut by 4 bases and J by 7 bases, with 8 bases left in between. Germline V gives CDR1 SNHLY, CDR2 FYNNEI. CDR3 length: 12 amino acids. This CDR3 reads CASSAGPNEQFF. CDR3 sequence (DNA): TGTGCCAGCAGTGCGGGCCCTAATGAGCAGTTCTTC.

The rearrangement joins TRBV29-1 to TRBJ2-7, with 8 bases aligning to TRBD1. V was clipped by 5 bases and J by 1 base; unmatched bases: 4. Germline CDR1 reads SQVTM; CDR2 reads ANQGSEA. The CDR3 is 13 amino acids. CDR3 coding DNA: TGCAGCGTTCGACAGGGGACGTCCTACGAGCAGTACTTC. As protein: CSVRQGTSYEQYF.

This chain joins TRBV28 and TRBJ2-7, with TRBD2 matching over 9 bases. V gave up 6 bases and J gave up 2 bases; unmatched junction bases: 5. Germline V lookup: CDR1 MDHEN, CDR2 SYDVKM. The CDR3 sequence is 14 residues long. CDR3 residues: CASSQAGGAYEQYF. CDR3 in DNA: TGTGCCAGCAGCCAGGCGGGGGGGGCCTACGAGCAGTACTTC.

The chain uses TRBV10-3 and TRBJ2-7; possibly TRBD1 for D (5 bases). The CDR3 is made up of 14 amino acids. V dropped 11 bases and J dropped 3 bases, with 20 bases sitting between them. Germline-derived CDR1 and CDR2 are ENHRY and SYGVKD. CDR3 nucleotide sequence: TGTGCCGCCAAGCCAGGGTCCCCCAGCTACGAGCAGTACTTC. Translating it yields CAAKPGSPSYEQYF.